This T cell receptor (beta chain) is from a study of post-analysis software for immune sequencing data. Study details: Both relapsing-remitting and secondary progressive multiple sclerosis featured among the disease courses, as did progressive-relapsing multiple sclerosis.

General observations from the study: The normalized Chao1 diversity of multiple sclerosis patients was significantly lower than that of controls. A few TRBV segments were significantly more frequent in patients than in controls. TRBV5-6, TRBV5-1 and TRBV20-1 were among these segments. F measure grouped same-batch samples tightly together.

Unique-molecular-identifier-tagged TCR beta cDNA libraries were used. Input of about 0.9 to 10 million T cells yielded some 500,000 cDNA molecules. TCRdb re-called the PCR reads with MiXCR, one entry per CDR3 protein. The sample yields about 770,000 distinct CDR3 sequences, about 45% seen once. Germline V CDR1 and CDR2: SGHTA, FQGNSA. The germline V and J ends were trimmed by 5 bases and 7 bases, with 17 bases remaining between them. CDR3 size: 15 residues. For this clonotype: What it binds is unknown.

The TCR originated in a girl aged 5 to 17 with multiple sclerosis. Sequencing used blood. The V and J genes are TRBV7-2 and TRBJ1-4; D is ambiguous. The CDR3 is CASSPSSGEIEKLFF. Here the CDR3 DNA reads TGTGCCAGCAGCCCAAGCTCTGGGGAAATTGAAAAACTGTTTTTT.